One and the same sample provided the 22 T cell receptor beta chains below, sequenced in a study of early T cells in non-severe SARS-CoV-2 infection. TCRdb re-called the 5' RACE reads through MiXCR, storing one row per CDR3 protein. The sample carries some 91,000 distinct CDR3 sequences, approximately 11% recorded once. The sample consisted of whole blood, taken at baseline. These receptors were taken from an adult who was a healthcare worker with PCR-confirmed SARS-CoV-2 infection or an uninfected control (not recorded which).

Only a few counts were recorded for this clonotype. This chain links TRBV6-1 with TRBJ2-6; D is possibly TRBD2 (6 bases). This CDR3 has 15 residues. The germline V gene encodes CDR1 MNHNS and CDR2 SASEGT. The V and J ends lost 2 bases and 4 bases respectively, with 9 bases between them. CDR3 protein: CASSERRAGANVLTF. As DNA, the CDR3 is TGTGCCAGCAGTGAAAGGAGGGCCGGGGCCAACGTCCTGACTTTC.

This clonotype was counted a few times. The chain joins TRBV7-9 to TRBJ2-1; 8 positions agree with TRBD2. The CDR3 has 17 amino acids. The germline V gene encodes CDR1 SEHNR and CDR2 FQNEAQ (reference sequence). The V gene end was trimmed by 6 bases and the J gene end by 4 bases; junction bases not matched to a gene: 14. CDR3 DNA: TGTGCCAGCAGTCACCACCGGACAGCGGGGGTTTACAATGAGCAGTTCTTC. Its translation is CASSHHRTAGVYNEQFF.

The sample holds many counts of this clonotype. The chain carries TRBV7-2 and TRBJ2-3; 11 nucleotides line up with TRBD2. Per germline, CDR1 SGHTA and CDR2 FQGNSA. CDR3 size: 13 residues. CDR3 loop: CASLTSGGDTQYF. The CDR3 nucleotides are TGTGCTAGCTTAACTAGCGGGGGAGATACGCAGTATTTT. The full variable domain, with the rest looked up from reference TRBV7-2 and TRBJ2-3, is GAGVSQSPSNKVTEKGKDVELRCDPISGHTALYWYRQSLGQGLEFLIYFQGNSAPDKSGLPSDRFSAERTGGSVSTLTIQRTQQEDSAVYLCASLTSGGDTQYFGPGTRLTVL.

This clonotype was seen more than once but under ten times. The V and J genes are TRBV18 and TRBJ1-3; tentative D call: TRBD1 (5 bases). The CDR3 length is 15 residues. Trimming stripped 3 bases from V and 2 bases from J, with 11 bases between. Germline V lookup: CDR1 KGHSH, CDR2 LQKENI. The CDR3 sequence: CASSPGTGAGNTIYF. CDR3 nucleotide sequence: TGTGCCAGCTCACCCGGGACCGGGGCTGGAAACACCATATATTTT.

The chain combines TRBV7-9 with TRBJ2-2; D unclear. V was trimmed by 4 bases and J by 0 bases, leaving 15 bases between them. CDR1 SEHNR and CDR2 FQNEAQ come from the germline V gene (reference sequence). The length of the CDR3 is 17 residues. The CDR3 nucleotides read TGTGCCAGCAGCTCCGCGGTTTTCCAAGCGAACACCGGGGAGCTGTTTTTT. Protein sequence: CASSSAVFQANTGELFF.

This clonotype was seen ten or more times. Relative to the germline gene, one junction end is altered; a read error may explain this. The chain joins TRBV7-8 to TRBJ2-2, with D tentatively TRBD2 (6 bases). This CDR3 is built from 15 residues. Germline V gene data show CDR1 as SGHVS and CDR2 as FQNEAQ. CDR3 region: CAIGRTIVNSGELFF. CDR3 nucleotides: TGTGCCATTGGGAGGACCATCGTGAACAGCGGGGAGCTGTTTTTT.

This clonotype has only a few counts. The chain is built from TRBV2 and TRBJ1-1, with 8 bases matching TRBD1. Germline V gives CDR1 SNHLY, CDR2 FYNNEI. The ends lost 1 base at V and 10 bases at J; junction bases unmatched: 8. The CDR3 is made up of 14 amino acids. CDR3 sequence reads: CASSEGTGREGAFF. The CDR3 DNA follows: TGTGCCAGCAGTGAAGGGACAGGGAGGGAGGGAGCTTTCTTT.

CDR3 sequence (DNA): TGTGCCAGCAGCCAAGTGAGAGATACGCAGTATTTT. Its protein product is CASSQVRDTQYF. The gene calls are TRBV3-1 and TRBJ2-3; D remains ambiguous. The CDR3 contains 12 residues. Trimming stripped 1 base from V and 5 bases from J, with 4 bases between. CDR1 and CDR2 (germline): LGHDT, YNNKEL (reference sequence).

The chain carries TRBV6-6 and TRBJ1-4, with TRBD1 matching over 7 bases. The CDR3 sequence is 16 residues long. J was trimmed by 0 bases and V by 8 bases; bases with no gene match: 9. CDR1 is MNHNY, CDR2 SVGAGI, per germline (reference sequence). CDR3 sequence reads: CASGDHRGATNEKLFF. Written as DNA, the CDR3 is TGTGCCAGCGGTGATCACAGGGGTGCAACTAATGAAAAACTGTTTTTT.

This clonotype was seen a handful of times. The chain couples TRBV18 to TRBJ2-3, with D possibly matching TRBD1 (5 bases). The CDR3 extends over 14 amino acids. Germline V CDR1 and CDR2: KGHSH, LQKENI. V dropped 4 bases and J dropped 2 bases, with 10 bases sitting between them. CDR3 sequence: CASSQGQTTDTQYF. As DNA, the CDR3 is TGTGCCAGCTCACAGGGGCAAACCACAGATACGCAGTATTTT.

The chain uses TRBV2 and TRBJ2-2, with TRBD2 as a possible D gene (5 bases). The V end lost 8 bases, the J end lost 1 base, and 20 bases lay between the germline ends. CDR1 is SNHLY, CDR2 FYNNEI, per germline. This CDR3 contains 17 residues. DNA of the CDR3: TGTGCCAGCGCGTCGTCTTCGTTGCGGGTGAACACCGGGGAGCTGTTTTTT. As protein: CASASSSLRVNTGELFF.

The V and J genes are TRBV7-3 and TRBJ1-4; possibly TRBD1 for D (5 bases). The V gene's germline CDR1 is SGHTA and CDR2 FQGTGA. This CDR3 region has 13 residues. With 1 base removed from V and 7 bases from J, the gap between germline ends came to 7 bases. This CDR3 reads CASSLIRGEKLFF. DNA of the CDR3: TGTGCCAGCAGCTTAATTAGGGGTGAAAAACTGTTTTTT.

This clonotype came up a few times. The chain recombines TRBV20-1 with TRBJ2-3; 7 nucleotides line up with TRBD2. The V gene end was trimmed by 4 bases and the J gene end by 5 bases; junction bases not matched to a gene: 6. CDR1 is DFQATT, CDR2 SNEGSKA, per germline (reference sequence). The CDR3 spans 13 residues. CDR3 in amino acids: CSATPGLVDTQYF. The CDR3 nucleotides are TGCAGTGCTACCCCTGGACTAGTAGATACGCAGTATTTT.

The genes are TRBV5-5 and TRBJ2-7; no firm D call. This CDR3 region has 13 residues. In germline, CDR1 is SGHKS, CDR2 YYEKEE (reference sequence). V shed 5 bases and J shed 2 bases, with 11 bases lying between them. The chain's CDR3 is CASRWTATYEQYF. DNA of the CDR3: TGTGCCAGCAGGTGGACCGCTACCTACGAGCAGTACTTC.

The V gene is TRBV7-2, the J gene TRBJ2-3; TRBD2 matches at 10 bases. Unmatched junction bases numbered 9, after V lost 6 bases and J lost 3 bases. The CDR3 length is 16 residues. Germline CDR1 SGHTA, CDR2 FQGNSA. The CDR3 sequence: CASRPLTSGRTDTQYF. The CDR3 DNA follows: TGTGCCAGCAGGCCATTGACTAGCGGGCGAACAGATACGCAGTATTTT.

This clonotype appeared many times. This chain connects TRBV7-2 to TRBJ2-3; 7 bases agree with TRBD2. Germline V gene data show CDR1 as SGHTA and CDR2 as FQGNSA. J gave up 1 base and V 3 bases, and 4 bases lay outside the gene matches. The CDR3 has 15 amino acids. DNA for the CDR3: TGTGCCAGCAGCTTGATCCTAGCGGGCACAGATACGCAGTATTTT. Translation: CASSLILAGTDTQYF. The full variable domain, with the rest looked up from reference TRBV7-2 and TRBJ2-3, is GAGVSQSPSNKVTEKGKDVELRCDPISGHTALYWYRQSLGQGLEFLIYFQGNSAPDKSGLPSDRFSAERTGGSVSTLTIQRTQQEDSAVYLCASSLILAGTDTQYFGPGTRLTVL.

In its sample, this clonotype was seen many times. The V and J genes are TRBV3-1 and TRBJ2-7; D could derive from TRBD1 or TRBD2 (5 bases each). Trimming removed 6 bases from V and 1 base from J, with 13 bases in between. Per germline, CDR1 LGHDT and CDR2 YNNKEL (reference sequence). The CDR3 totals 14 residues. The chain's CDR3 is CASRRDGDSYEQYF. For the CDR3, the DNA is TGTGCCAGCAGACGGGACGGAGATTCCTACGAGCAGTACTTC.

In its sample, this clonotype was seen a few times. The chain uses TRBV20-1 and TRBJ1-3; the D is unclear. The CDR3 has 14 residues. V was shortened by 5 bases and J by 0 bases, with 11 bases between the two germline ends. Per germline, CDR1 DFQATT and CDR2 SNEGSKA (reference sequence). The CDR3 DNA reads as TGCAGTGCTGTTGGTAGGGCCTCTGGAAACACCATATATTTT. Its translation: CSAVGRASGNTIYF.

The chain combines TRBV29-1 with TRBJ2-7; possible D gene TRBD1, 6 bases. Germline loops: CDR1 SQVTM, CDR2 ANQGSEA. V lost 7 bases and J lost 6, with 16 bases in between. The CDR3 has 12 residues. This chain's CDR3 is CSARQDSIEQYF. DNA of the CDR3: TGCAGCGCCAGACAGGATTCCATCGAGCAGTACTTC.

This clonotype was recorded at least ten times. CDR3 in amino acids: CASSRQAPDNSPLHF. The CDR3 region has the DNA TGTGCCAGCAGTAGACAGGCTCCTGATAATTCACCCCTCCACTTT. This sequence joins TRBV6-5 and TRBJ1-6; possible D gene TRBD1, 6 bases. V was trimmed by 5 bases and J by 5 bases, leaving 13 bases between them. This CDR3 is 15 amino acids long. From germline, CDR1 is MNHEY and CDR2 SVGAGI.

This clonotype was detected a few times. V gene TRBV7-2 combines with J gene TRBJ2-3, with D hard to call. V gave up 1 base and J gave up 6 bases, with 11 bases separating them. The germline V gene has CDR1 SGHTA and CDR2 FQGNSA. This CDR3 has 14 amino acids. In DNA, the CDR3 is TGTGCCAGCAGCTTAGGTATAACTGCTGATACGCAGTATTTT. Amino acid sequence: CASSLGITADTQYF.

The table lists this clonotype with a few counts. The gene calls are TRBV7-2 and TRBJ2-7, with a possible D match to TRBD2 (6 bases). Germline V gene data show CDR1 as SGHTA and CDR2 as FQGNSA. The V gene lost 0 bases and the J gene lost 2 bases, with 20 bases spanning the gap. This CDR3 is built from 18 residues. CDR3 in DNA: TGTGCCAGCAGCTTAGCCAGGGCCCTAGGGGACTCACCCTACGAGCAGTACTTC. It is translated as CASSLARALGDSPYEQYF. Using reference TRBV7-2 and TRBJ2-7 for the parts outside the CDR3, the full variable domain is GAGVSQSPSNKVTEKGKDVELRCDPISGHTALYWYRQSLGQGLEFLIYFQGNSAPDKSGLPSDRFSAERTGGSVSTLTIQRTQQEDSAVYLCASSLARALGDSPYEQYFGPGTRLTVT.